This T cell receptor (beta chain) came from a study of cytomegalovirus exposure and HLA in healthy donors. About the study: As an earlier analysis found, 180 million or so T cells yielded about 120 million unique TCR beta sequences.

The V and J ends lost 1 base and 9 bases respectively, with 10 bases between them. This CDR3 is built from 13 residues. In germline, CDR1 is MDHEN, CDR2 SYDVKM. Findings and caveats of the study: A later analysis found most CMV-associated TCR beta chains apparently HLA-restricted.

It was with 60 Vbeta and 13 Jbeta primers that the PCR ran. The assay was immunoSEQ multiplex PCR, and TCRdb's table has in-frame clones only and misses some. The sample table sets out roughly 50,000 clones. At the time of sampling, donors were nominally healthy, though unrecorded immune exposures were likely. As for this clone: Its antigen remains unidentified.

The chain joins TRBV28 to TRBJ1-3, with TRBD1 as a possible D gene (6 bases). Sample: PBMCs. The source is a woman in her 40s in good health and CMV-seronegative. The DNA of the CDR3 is TGTGCCAGCAGTTTATACCAAGGGGGCACCATATATTTT. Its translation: CASSLYQGGTIYF.